This T cell receptor (beta chain) originates from a study of shared clonotypes between healthy human individuals (TCRdb year 2020). Regarding the research as a whole: A few men and two women, aged 18 to 49 years, made up the cohort. The study deeply sequenced blood TCR repertoires of about 5 healthy adults to estimate repertoire size and the extent of clonotype sharing between individuals. Different laboratories and diverse techniques were used to prepare libraries and sequence TCR repertoires, to increase sequencing depth and limit assay-specific biases. Per donor, leukapheresis produced somewhere between about 0.9 and 10 billion PBMCs. The full study reports these points: Pairwise subsampling led to the expectation that sequencing depth would affect the degree of clonotype sharing among donors. Because the study included a small number of donors, the genetic and exposure-history diversity represented was limited. Sampling was restricted to blood, and TCR repertoires in tissues likely differ from the TCR repertoires found in blood.

TCR CDR3 regions were amplified from genomic DNA by multiplex PCR using the deep immunoSEQ assay. Extracted genomic DNA from each cell subset was distributed evenly across all wells of several immunoSEQ 96-well plates, and each plate was treated as a replicate. For unsorted PBMC, approximately 0.3 ug of genomic DNA, equivalent to about 30,000 T cell genomes, went into each replicate PCR. Ten immunoSEQ deep assay plates were used to sequence the unsorted PBMC genomic DNA. Purified libraries were measured with a Qubit 3.0 fluorometer, size-checked on a Bioanalyzer 2100, and measured again with the KAPA Library Quantification kit. Every immunoSEQ 96-well plate was sequenced on a separate single-read 150-cycle Illumina NextSeq 550 flow cell. Processing in the source paper ran as follows. Because the immunoSEQ output included only junctional sequences and no quality scores, the filtering could not be the same as the filtering used for full-length reads. To assign V/J genes and CDR3, sequences were annotated using PyIR, a Python wrapper for IgBLAST v1.9, with IMGT germline references. Reads with weak V/J assignments (E-value above 1e-6), missing CDR3, stop codons, out-of-frame junctions, or ambiguous translated residues were removed. V3J clonotypes were defined as sequences sharing the same inferred V gene, J gene, and CDR3 amino acid sequence. Percentage overlap between repertoires was computed as shared unique clonotypes divided by the size of the smaller repertoire. RTK rarefaction, the Chao1 estimator, and Recon v2.1 estimates of unobserved clonotypes were used to assess repertoire richness. TCRdb holds this immuneACCESS table with in-frame rearrangements only. Some clones are missing; in checked studies, unresolved V genes explain under half, and the rest has no known cause. That table furnishes V, J and clone size, whereas the DNA furnished D and trimming. This sample lists about 470,000 clones; roughly 77% were detected once. Jointly, the top ten make up approximately 13% of the sample.

Between the V and J ends, shortened by 0 bases and 3 bases respectively, the junction contains 5 bases. Reading the germline V gene gives CDR1 SGHTA and CDR2 FQGTGA. The CDR3 contains 13 residues, cysteine and phenylalanine counted. Left in the record is the CDR3 DNA by itself, 39 bases read in frame from the first base. Turning to this clone: Its antigen has not been determined. No qualities accompany the bases; no much larger clone lies one base away.

The donors were healthy, HIV-negative adults who had no recently reported acute infections or vaccinations. Only Caucasian adults living in Nashville, Tennessee, USA were represented among the donors. For unsorted samples, some 100 million PBMCs were counted, and genomic DNA was extracted using the QIAamp DNA Blood Mini kit. Blood was collected by leukapheresis, and PBMCs were isolated by Ficoll-Histopaque density gradient centrifugation and then cryopreserved in liquid nitrogen vapor phase. The chain links TRBV7-3 with TRBJ1-1; the D gene lacks a confident call. The sequenced material came from PBMCs. The receptor comes from a woman aged 40 to 50 in good health. Some clones in this sample may be carry-over from other donors' samples. The CDR3 protein sequence reads: CASSLTPDTEAFF. In nucleotide form, the sequence is TGTGCCAGCAGCTTAACTCCGGACACTGAAGCTTTCTTT.